This T cell receptor (beta chain) was documented in a study of patients and donors after allogeneic stem cell transplantation. TCRdb analysed the RT-PCR reads with MiXCR anew, one entry per CDR3 protein. The table records approximately 88,000 distinct CDR3 sequences, 5% of them present only once. This clonotype was counted a few times. Sequencing input: blood, either unsorted or a sorted T cell fraction (not recorded which). The TCR sequence derives from a human donor who was either an allogeneic HSCT recipient or a stem cell or donor lymphocyte infusion donor (not recorded which). It is not recorded whose cells these are; they may come from a transplant donor.

The CDR3 here is CASSPRRLAPDTQYF. CDR3 DNA: TGTGCCAGCAGTCCCCGGAGACTAGCGCCTGATACGCAGTATTTT. This chain joins TRBV28 and TRBJ2-3; 8 bases align to TRBD2. This CDR3 spans 15 amino acids. The germline V gene has CDR1 MDHEN and CDR2 SYDVKM. V shed 5 bases and J 6 bases; nucleotides not matched to a gene: 10. Full variable domain (outside the CDR3, taken from reference TRBV28 and TRBJ2-3): DVKVTQSSRYLVKRTGEKVFLECVQDMDHENMFWYRQDPGLGLRLIYFSYDVKMKEKGDIPEGYSVSREKKERFSLILESASTNQTSMYLCASSPRRLAPDTQYFGPGTRLTVL.